Listed below are T cell receptor beta chains from one sample, sequenced in a study of blood T cell repertoires in COVID-19. Sequencing was performed with immunoSEQ multiplex PCR; in TCRdb, only in-frame clones are kept and a portion is missing. The data contain about 180,000 clones, approximately 87% of them seen just once; the ten biggest clones take up 15% to 20%. The specimen sequenced was peripheral blood. These receptors all come from a person between 65 and 80 years old with COVID-19, enrolled during active disease. Both conserved end residues are part of each CDR3. Fields, in order: D gene, J gene, clone size, V gene, CDR3 DNA, CDR3 protein. The D gene is left open where the match is weak. A row's size may be missing; if present it is once, few, many or a size class.

>.|TRBJ1-1|.|TRBV28
.
CASSLESLKLSLDKAPDSGAFF
>.|TRBJ2-7|.|TRBV19
TGTGCCAGTAGTATAGGACCAGGAGAGCAGTACTTC
CASSIGPGEQYF
>.|TRBJ1-4|.|TRBV28
TGTGCCAGCAGTCGCATTGGGGGGGTGACGGATGAAAAACTGTTTTTT
CASSRIGGVTDEKLFF
>.|TRBJ2-3|.|TRBV5-4
TGTGCCAGCAGCGCACGGACGGGAAGCACAGATACGCAGTATTTT
CASSARTGSTDTQYF
>TRBD2|TRBJ2-1|.|TRBV7-3
TGTGCCAGCAGCGTTGGTACTAGCGGGGGGCCCGCACCGCCTAACAATGAGCAGTTCTTC
CASSVGTSGGPAPPNNEQFF
>TRBD2|TRBJ2-3|.|TRBV6-2/TRBV6-3
TGTGCCAGCAGCCGGATCACGGGACTAGCGGCCGATACGCAGTATTTT
CASSRITGLAADTQYF
>TRBD1|TRBJ2-7|.|TRBV5-1
TGCGCCAGCAGAGAGGACAGGGCTTCCAAGCAGTACTTC
CASREDRASKQYF
>TRBD1|TRBJ2-7|.|TRBV11-2
TGTGCCAGCAGCTTCGTGACAGGGGGCGACGAGCAGTACTTC
CASSFVTGGDEQYF
>.|TRBJ1-1|.|TRBV21-1
TGTGCCAGCAGCAAAGCGAAGGGGTTTACTGAAGCTTTCTTT
CASSKAKGFTEAFF
>TRBD1|TRBJ2-7|few|TRBV6-5
TGTGCCTCCAGGAGGGGGACAGGTAGCTCCTACGAGCAGTACTTC
CASRRGTGSSYEQYF
>.|TRBJ2-1|.|TRBV11-3
TGTGCCAGCAGTTTACGTGGGGGGGCCGTATATGAGCAGTTCTTC
CASSLRGGAVYEQFF
>TRBD2|TRBJ2-3|few|TRBV24-1
TGTGCCACCAGTGGACAAGGACTAGCGGGAAGCGCAGATACGCAGTATTTT
CATSGQGLAGSADTQYF
>TRBD1|TRBJ2-7|.|TRBV9
TGTGCCAGCAGCCCTTGGGACAGGCAGGGGGGGCAGTACTTC
CASSPWDRQGGQYF
>.|TRBJ2-2|.|TRBV28
TGTGCCAGCAGTCCCAAGGGAGGAGGGGAGCTGTTTTTT
CASSPKGGGELFF
>.|TRBJ2-7|.|TRBV6-1
TGTGCCAGCAGTGAAGTTAGTAGGGGGGGCGAGCAGTACTTC
CASSEVSRGGEQYF
>TRBD2|TRBJ2-1|.|TRBV7-7
TGTGCCAGCAGCTTAGGGGTCACTAGCGGGAGTCGGGACTACAATGAGCAGTTCTTC
CASSLGVTSGSRDYNEQFF
>TRBD1|TRBJ2-7|.|TRBV6-5
TGTGCCATAGACCGGGACAGCCCCTACGAGCAGTACTTC
CAIDRDSPYEQYF
>.|TRBJ2-7|.|TRBV30
TGTGCCTGGAGACAGGTTCACTACGAGCAGTACTTC
CAWRQVHYEQYF
>TRBD1|TRBJ1-1|.|TRBV5-1
TGCGCCAGCAGCTTGACAGGGGCGCCTGAAGCTTTCTTT
CASSLTGAPEAFF
>.|TRBJ2-5|.|TRBV5-1
TGCGCCAGCAGCTCGGGCAGGGGTGAGGAGACCCAGTACTTC
CASSSGRGEETQYF
>TRBD2|TRBJ2-5|.|TRBV6-6
TGTGCCAGCAGCTCTAAGAAACTAGCGGCTGTTAGCCAGGTCCAGACCCAGTACTTC
CASSSKKLAAVSQVQTQYF
>TRBD2|TRBJ2-5|.|TRBV27
TGTGCCAGCAGTTTATCTGGGCTAGCGGGAGGGGCCTACCAAGAGACCCAGTACTTC
CASSLSGLAGGAYQETQYF
>TRBD2|TRBJ2-1|.|TRBV7-2
TGTGCCAGCAGCTTGGGAGGGAGATCATACAATGAGCAGTTCTTC
CASSLGGRSYNEQFF
>.|TRBJ2-7|few|TRBV19
TGTGCCAGTAGTGCGGGCCTCTCCTACGAGCAGTACTTC
CASSAGLSYEQYF
>TRBD1|TRBJ2-2|.|TRBV18
TGTGCCAGCTCATCTGGACAGGGGACCGGGGAGCTGTTTTTT
CASSSGQGTGELFF
>TRBD1|TRBJ2-7|once|TRBV6-5
TGTGCCAGCAGCTCCGAGGACAGGGGGCTGTACGAGCAGTACTTC
CASSSEDRGLYEQYF
>TRBD2|TRBJ2-5|once|TRBV4-1
TGCGCCAGCAGCCAAGTGTCTAGCGGGAGGGAGACCCAGTACTTC
CASSQVSSGRETQYF
>TRBD1|TRBJ1-5|.|TRBV27
TGTGCCAGCAGCCCTCGGACAGGGGGAGGCAATCAGCCCCAGCATTTT
CASSPRTGGGNQPQHF
>TRBD2|TRBJ2-7|once|TRBV3-1/TRBV3-2
TGTGCCAGCAGCCATACCCCCGGGACTAGTCACTACGAGCAGTACTTC
CASSHTPGTSHYEQYF
>TRBD1|TRBJ1-2|once|TRBV5-1
TGCGCCAGCAGCTCACAGGGGGCTTATGGCTACACCTTC
CASSSQGAYGYTF
>.|TRBJ1-4|.|TRBV2
TGTGCCAGCAAGCGCCTGACTAATGAAAAACTGTTTTTT
CASKRLTNEKLFF
>TRBD1|TRBJ1-1|.|TRBV7-3
TGTGCCAGCAGCAGACAGACAGGGTTTGGCACTGAAGCTTTCTTT
CASSRQTGFGTEAFF
>TRBD2|TRBJ2-2|.|TRBV5-1
TGCGCCAGTGGCCCAGCGGGGGGTCTTGCCGGGGAGCTGTTTTTT
CASGPAGGLAGELFF
>TRBD1|TRBJ2-2|.|TRBV29-1
TGCAGCGTTATCGGACAGGGGGCCGGGGAGCTGTTTTTT
CSVIGQGAGELFF
>.|TRBJ2-3|.|TRBV4-3
TGCGCCAGCAGCCAAGTAGCCACAGATACGCAGTATTTT
CASSQVATDTQYF